This T cell receptor beta chain was sequenced during a study of blood T cell repertoires in COVID-19. Method: immunoSEQ multiplex PCR; TCRdb's copy keeps in-frame clones and lacks some. The sample carries under 300,000 clones, about nine tenths recorded once. Per germline, CDR1 LGHDT and CDR2 YNNKEL (reference sequence). V was pared by 2 bases and J by 7 bases, with 7 bases of the junction left unmatched. This CDR3 spans 15 amino acids. The sample was peripheral blood. The chain employs TRBV3-1 (or the pseudogene TRBV3-2) and TRBJ1-2; 10 positions agree with TRBD1. This sequence was found in a woman in her thirties or forties with acute or convalescent COVID-19. The CDR3 DNA sequence: TGTGCCAGCAGCCAAAGGACAGGGGGGACAAGTGGCTACACCTTC. Its translation: CASSQRTGGTSGYTF.